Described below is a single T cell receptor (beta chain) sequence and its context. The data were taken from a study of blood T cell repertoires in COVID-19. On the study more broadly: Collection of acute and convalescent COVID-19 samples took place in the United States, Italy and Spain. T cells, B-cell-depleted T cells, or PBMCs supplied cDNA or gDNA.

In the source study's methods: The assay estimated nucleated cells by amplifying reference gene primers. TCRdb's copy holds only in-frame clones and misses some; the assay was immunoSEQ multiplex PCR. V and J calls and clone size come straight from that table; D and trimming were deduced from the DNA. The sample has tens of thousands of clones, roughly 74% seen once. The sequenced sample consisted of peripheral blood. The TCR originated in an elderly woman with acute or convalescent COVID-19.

Written as DNA, the CDR3 is TGTGCCAGCAGCTTGAGGGGGAGCCCCCCGGGGACCCAGTACTTC. Translated: CASSLRGSPPGTQYF. The chain combines TRBV7-2 with TRBJ2-5; D perhaps matches TRBD1 (6 bases). Trimming removed 3 bases from V and 7 bases from J, with 18 bases in between. The CDR3 loop spans 15 amino acids. From germline, CDR1 is SGHTA and CDR2 FQGNSA. The full variable domain, in which reference TRBV7-2 and TRBJ2-5 provide the parts outside the CDR3, is GAGVSQSPSNKVTEKGKDVELRCDPISGHTALYWYRQSLGQGLEFLIYFQGNSAPDKSGLPSDRFSAERTGGSVSTLTIQRTQQEDSAVYLCASSLRGSPPGTQYFGPGTRLLVL.